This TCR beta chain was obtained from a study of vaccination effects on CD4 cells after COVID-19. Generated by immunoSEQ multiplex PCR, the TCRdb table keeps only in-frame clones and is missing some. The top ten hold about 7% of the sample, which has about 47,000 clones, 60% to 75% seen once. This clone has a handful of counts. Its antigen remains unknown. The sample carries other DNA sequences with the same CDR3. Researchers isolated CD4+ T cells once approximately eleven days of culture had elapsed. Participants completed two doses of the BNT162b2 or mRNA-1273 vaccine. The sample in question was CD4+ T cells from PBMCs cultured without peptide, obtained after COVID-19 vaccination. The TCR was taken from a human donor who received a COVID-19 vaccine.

The DNA for the CDR3 is TGTGCCAGCAGTTATAGTCGTAACACTGAAGCTTTCTTT. It is translated as CASSYSRNTEAFF. The chain carries TRBV6-5 and TRBJ1-1; D is unresolved. The CDR3 extends over 13 amino acids. The germline V gene has CDR1 MNHEY and CDR2 SVGAGI. The germline V and J ends were trimmed by 3 bases and 2 bases, with 7 bases remaining between them.